Listed below are T cell receptor beta chains from one sample, sequenced in a study of T cells in Graves' hyperthyroidism and ophthalmopathy. TCRdb fed the multiplex PCR reads into MiXCR, producing one record per CDR3 protein. The sample yields 360,000 or so distinct CDR3 sequences, approximately 16% seen once. Sequenced material: blood. The receptors were sampled from a woman aged 55-75 years with Graves' ophthalmopathy. The CDR3 runs from the conserved cysteine through the conserved F or W. D genes are given only for firm matches. Size is stated for part of the rows, as once, few or many counts, or as a class when the clone is expanded.

v_gene	d_gene	j_gene	abundance	CDR3aa	CDR3nt
TRBV7-9	TRBD2	TRBJ2-3	-	CASSTTTSGVEDTQYF	TGTGCCAGCAGCACCACGACTAGCGGGGTGGAAGATACGCAGTATTTT
TRBV11-2	TRBD1	TRBJ2-3	many	CASSLGGQNTQYF	TGTGCCAGCAGCTTAGGGGGACAGAATACGCAGTATTTT
TRBV20-1	TRBD2	TRBJ2-1	many	CSARTSGGYNEQFF	TGCAGTGCTAGGACTAGCGGGGGATACAATGAGCAGTTCTTC
TRBV5-1	TRBD1	TRBJ1-2	many	CASSSSGTGSSYTF	TGCGCCAGCAGCTCTTCCGGGACAGGGTCCTCTTACACCTTC
TRBV4-2	TRBD2	TRBJ2-2	-	CASSQDSLAGNTGELFF	TGTGCCAGCAGCCAAGATAGCCTAGCGGGGAACACCGGGGAGCTGTTTTTT
TRBV29-1	-	TRBJ2-7	-	CSVRQSAEQYF	TGCAGCGTGCGACAGTCTGCCGAGCAGTACTTC
TRBV6-1	TRBD1	TRBJ1-5	many	CASSETGFGNQPQHF	TGTGCCAGCAGTGAGACAGGGTTCGGCAATCAGCCCCAGCATTTT
TRBV7-9	-	TRBJ2-1	many	CASSLEGGLGGDEQFF	TGTGCCAGCAGCTTAGAGGGGGGACTCGGGGGCGATGAGCAGTTCTTC
TRBV2	-	TRBJ2-7	many	CASSEAQSGEQYF	TGTGCCAGCAGTGAAGCGCAATCCGGCGAGCAGTACTTC
TRBV12-3/TRBV12-4	-	TRBJ2-3	-	CASSFTGNTQYF	TGTGCCAGCAGCTTCACGGGGAATACGCAGTATTTT
TRBV2	TRBD2	TRBJ2-7	-	CASTRLAPRSSYEQYF	TGTGCCAGCACCCGACTAGCGCCTAGGAGCTCCTACGAGCAGTACTTC
TRBV7-2	-	TRBJ1-2	-	CASSLRVTWTRNYSYGYTF	TGTGCCAGCAGCTTACGGGTTACATGGACAAGGAACTATAGCTATGGCTACACCTTC
TRBV7-8	TRBD2	TRBJ2-7	many	CASSLRTSSTSYEQYF	TGTGCCAGCAGCTTAAGGACTAGCTCGACCTCCTACGAGCAGTACTTC
TRBV7-2	TRBD2	TRBJ2-7	many	CASSLKRGAYEQYF	TGTGCCAGCAGCTTGAAGCGGGGGGCCTACGAGCAGTACTTC
TRBV6-1	-	TRBJ2-7	many	CASSEKRTYYEQYF	TGTGCCAGCAGTGAGAAGAGGACATATTACGAGCAGTACTTC
TRBV3-1	TRBD1	TRBJ2-1	many	CASSQDKGQHVDEQFF	TGTGCCAGCAGCCAAGATAAGGGACAGCATGTCGATGAGCAGTTCTTC
TRBV29-1	TRBD2	TRBJ2-3	many	CSVATSGSPDTQYF	TGCAGCGTGGCGACTAGCGGGAGCCCAGATACGCAGTATTTT
TRBV18	-	TRBJ1-2	-	CASSPGSYYGYTF	TGTGCCAGCTCACCAGGTTCATACTATGGCTACACCTTC
TRBV19	TRBD1	TRBJ2-2	many	CASSPGTGKTNTGELFF	TGTGCCAGTAGCCCCGGGACAGGCAAAACGAACACCGGGGAGCTGTTTTTT
TRBV12-3/TRBV12-4	-	TRBJ2-7	many	CASSLSVVSGTVSYEQYF	TGTGCCAGCAGTTTATCGGTTGTTAGTGGGACGGTTTCCTACGAGCAGTACTTC
TRBV5-1	-	TRBJ2-2	many	CASSPGAGRRTGELFF	TGCGCCAGCAGCCCCGGGGCGGGACGGAGGACCGGGGAGCTGTTTTTT
TRBV2	-	TRBJ1-2	many	CASSQAEGQLVGGYTF	TGTGCCAGCAGCCAAGCGGAAGGACAGTTAGTAGGTGGCTACACCTTC
TRBV18	-	TRBJ2-7	-	CASSPRMGEQYF	TGTGCCAGCTCACCGAGAATGGGGGAGCAGTACTTC
TRBV2	-	TRBJ1-4	-	CASSPDSLNEKLFF	TGTGCCAGCAGTCCGGACAGCTTGAATGAAAAACTGTTTTTT
TRBV11-2	-	TRBJ1-5	many	CASSLGRSNQPQHF	TGTGCCAGCAGCTTAGGACGTAGCAATCAGCCCCAGCATTTT
TRBV5-1	TRBD1	TRBJ2-7	many	CASRDRDYSEQYF	TGCGCCAGTCGGGACAGGGATTATAGCGAGCAGTACTTC
TRBV10-3	-	TRBJ2-3	many	CAISESGTQYF	TGTGCCATCAGTGAGTCGGGTACGCAGTATTTT
TRBV5-1	TRBD2	TRBJ2-3	many	CASSLVSGRSADTQYF	TGCGCCAGCAGCTTGGTAAGCGGGAGGTCCGCAGATACGCAGTATTTT
TRBV20-1	-	TRBJ1-4	few	CSARDDRDSEKLFF	TGCAGTGCTAGAGATGACCGGGATTCCGAAAAACTGTTTTTT
TRBV6-5	-	TRBJ2-1	-	CASSYRGPPANEQFF	TGTGCCAGCAGTTACAGAGGCCCTCCGGCCAATGAGCAGTTCTTC
TRBV11-2	-	TRBJ2-1	many	CASSLTGNNEQFF	TGTGCCAGCAGCTTAACGGGGAACAATGAGCAGTTCTTC
TRBV12-5	-	TRBJ2-1	-	CASGRTPSSYNEQFF	TGTGCTAGTGGCCGAACCCCTAGCTCCTACAATGAGCAGTTCTTC
TRBV4-2	-	TRBJ1-6	-	CASSQPGSGVNSPLHF	TGTGCCAGCAGCCAACCTGGGAGCGGGGTTAATTCACCCCTCCACTTT
TRBV7-3	TRBD2	TRBJ2-2	-	CASSLTSRDTGELFF	TGTGCCAGCAGCCTGACTAGCAGGGACACCGGGGAGCTGTTTTTT
TRBV20-1	TRBD2	TRBJ2-3	many	CSAKLAGSTDTQYF	TGCAGTGCTAAACTAGCGGGTAGCACAGATACGCAGTATTTT
TRBV13	-	TRBJ1-1	many	CASSLRGGRTEAFF	TGTGCCAGCAGCTTGCGGGGCGGGAGAACTGAAGCTTTCTTT
TRBV28	-	TRBJ1-4	many	CASSLWTGRRVGKLFF	TGTGCCAGCAGTTTATGGACGGGGAGGCGGGTTGGAAAACTGTTTTTT
TRBV11-2	-	TRBJ2-1	many	CASSSQGAGVVYNEQFF	TGTGCCAGCAGCTCGCAGGGGGCGGGAGTGGTCTACAATGAGCAGTTCTTC
TRBV29-1	-	TRBJ2-1	many	CSVDQYNEQFF	TGCAGCGTTGACCAATACAATGAGCAGTTCTTC
TRBV5-4	-	TRBJ1-2	once	CASSLDGGDWRYTF	TGTGCCAGCAGCTTGGATGGGGGCGATTGGCGCTACACCTTC
TRBV2	-	TRBJ2-3	many	CASRRSTDTQYF	TGTGCCAGCAGACGGTCTACAGATACGCAGTATTTT
TRBV10-2	TRBD1	TRBJ1-4	-	CASTEMGQGYEKLFF	TGCGCCAGCACTGAAATGGGACAGGGATATGAAAAACTGTTTTTT
TRBV7-3	TRBD2	TRBJ2-3	many	CASSLSPGTSGKTQYF	TGTGCCAGCAGCTTATCCCCGGGGACTAGCGGGAAAACGCAGTATTTT
TRBV29-1	-	TRBJ2-3	many	CSVRLVYTDTQYF	TGCAGCGTTCGGCTAGTATATACAGATACGCAGTATTTT
TRBV15	TRBD1	TRBJ2-2	few	CATNPGQATGELFF	TGTGCCACCAACCCAGGACAGGCCACCGGGGAGCTGTTTTTT
TRBV29-1	TRBD2	TRBJ2-1	-	CSVGLAGGYNEQFF	TGCAGCGTCGGACTAGCGGGAGGCTACAATGAGCAGTTCTTC
TRBV2	-	TRBJ2-3	many	CASSEDGTDTQYF	TGTGCCAGCAGTGAGGACGGCACAGATACGCAGTATTTT
TRBV15	-	TRBJ2-3	many	CATSKEGTRTDTQYF	TGTGCCACCAGCAAAGAGGGGACACGCACAGATACGCAGTATTTT
TRBV2	-	TRBJ2-3	many	CASSDNGDTQYF	TGTGCCAGCAGTGATAACGGAGATACGCAGTATTTT
TRBV20-1	TRBD1	TRBJ2-2	few	CSAPGQGYGGELFF	TGCAGTGCCCCGGGACAGGGATATGGCGGGGAGCTGTTTTTT
TRBV20-1	-	TRBJ2-3	few	CSAAGGSDTQYF	TGCAGTGCCGCAGGGGGGTCAGATACGCAGTATTTT